The rows below give T cell receptor beta chains drawn from one sample of a study of T cell repertoires in cytomegalovirus infection. MiXCR was run by TCRdb on the reads, yielding one entry per CDR3 protein. The profile shows about 74,000 distinct CDR3 sequences, around 28% of them singletons. Their cognate antigens are unknown. Sequences were derived from CD8+ T cells from cultured PBMCs, sampled from culture after CMV antigen stimulation. The receptors derive from a human donor in good health (CMV status not recorded). Some clones in this sample may be carry-over from other donors' samples. CDR3s include the opening cysteine and the closing phenylalanine or tryptophan. D genes are given only for firm matches. Not all rows give a size; the values are once, few, many and, for expanded clones, a class.

>TRBV7-2|TRBJ2-3|few|-
TGTGCCAGCAGCAAACCCCGGGAGGGGGCCTACACAGATACGCAGTATTTT
CASSKPREGAYTDTQYF
>TRBV7-9|TRBJ1-5|-|TRBD1
TGTGCCAGCAGCAACGAGGGGGCTCAGCCCCAGCATTTT
CASSNEGAQPQHF
>TRBV12-3/TRBV12-4|TRBJ2-1|few|TRBD2
TGTGCCAGCACCGTTCTAGCGGGGGAGACCTACAATGAGCAGTTCTTC
CASTVLAGETYNEQFF
>TRBV20-1|TRBJ2-7|few|TRBD2
TGCAGTGCCCTCCCTAGCGGGAGGTTTCAAAAGAGCTCCTACGAGCAGTACTTC
CSALPSGRFQKSSYEQYF
>TRBV12-3/TRBV12-4|TRBJ2-7|-|TRBD2
TGTGCCAGCACTATTAGCGGGGCTAGCTACGAGCAGTACTTC
CASTISGASYEQYF
>TRBV11-2|TRBJ2-5|once|TRBD1
TGTGCCAGCAGCCCGAGGACAGGGCAAGAGACCCAGTACTTC
CASSPRTGQETQYF
>TRBV9|TRBJ1-5|-|-
TGTGCCAGCAGCGCCGGGGGAGTCCAGCCCCAGCATTTT
CASSAGGVQPQHF
>TRBV7-2|TRBJ2-3|many|-
TGTGCCAGCAGCCCGGCGTGGACAGATACGCAGTATTTT
CASSPAWTDTQYF
>TRBV7-9|TRBJ2-5|-|-
TGTGCCAGCAGCTTAGTTTCCGGGGGAGCGCGGGAGACCCAGTACTTC
CASSLVSGGARETQYF
>TRBV10-3|TRBJ1-2|few|-
TGTGCCATCAGTGAGGGGGGAGGCTATGGCTACACCTTC
CAISEGGGYGYTF
>TRBV11-1|TRBJ2-3|-|-
TGTGCCAGCTCCCCATTCCTTGTAGCAGATACGCAGTATTTT
CASSPFLVADTQYF
>TRBV27|TRBJ2-4|-|TRBD1
TGTGCCAGCAGTTTACTCCCGACAGGGCGGGCCAAAAACATTCAGTACTTC
CASSLLPTGRAKNIQYF
>TRBV6-2/TRBV6-3|TRBJ2-5|many|-
TGTGCCAGCACCTTAACCATGTACCAAGAGACCCAGTACTTC
CASTLTMYQETQYF
>TRBV10-1|TRBJ1-5|-|-
TGCGCCAGCAGCCCGACAGGTAATCAGCCCCAGCATTTT
CASSPTGNQPQHF
>TRBV5-4|TRBJ2-7|-|-
TGTGCCAGCAGCTTGCGGGGCGATCCCTCCTACGAGCAGTACTTC
CASSLRGDPSYEQYF
>TRBV27|TRBJ2-7|-|-
TGTGCCAGCAGTTTATCCCACACCTACGAGCAGTACTTC
CASSLSHTYEQYF
>TRBV20-1|TRBJ1-5|once|-
TGCAGTGCTGGCAGTCTCTCAAACAGAATCAATCAGCCCCAGCATTTT
CSAGSLSNRINQPQHF
>TRBV7-6|TRBJ2-2|few|-
TGTGCCAGCAGCTCCTCAGGGGGGACCGGGGAGCTGTTTTTT
CASSSSGGTGELFF
>TRBV6-1|TRBJ2-1|-|TRBD2
TGTGCCAGCAGTGAAGAGGGACTAGTGAATGAGCAGTTCTTC
CASSEEGLVNEQFF
>TRBV2|TRBJ1-5|many|-
TGTGCCAGCACTGATCAGGGGCGCATCCAGCCCCAGCATTTT
CASTDQGRIQPQHF
>TRBV7-2|TRBJ2-5|many|TRBD1
TGTGCCAGCAGCTTACAGGGGGCTACAAAGACCCAGTACTTC
CASSLQGATKTQYF
>TRBV20-1|TRBJ1-2|many|TRBD1
TGCAGTGCAAACCGGGACAGAGACAACTATGGCTACACCTTC
CSANRDRDNYGYTF
>TRBV7-2|TRBJ2-7|many|-
TGTGCCAGCAACAATGGTGGGGCAGGGGACCACTCCTACGAGCAGTACTTC
CASNNGGAGDHSYEQYF
>TRBV5-1|TRBJ2-2|once|-
TGCGCCAGCAGCTTGGCAGGTGGGGAGCTGTTTTTT
CASSLAGGELFF
>TRBV19|TRBJ2-7|few|TRBD2
TGTGCCAGTAGTCTGGCCCTAGCGGAGACCTACGAGCAGTACTTC
CASSLALAETYEQYF
>TRBV20-1|TRBJ2-1|-|-
TGCAGTGCTGATGAAGCTAGCGAGATTAATGAGCAGTTCTTC
CSADEASEINEQFF
>TRBV28|TRBJ2-4|-|TRBD2
TGTGCCAGCACAGAAGAGGGACTAGCGGTAAACATTCAGTACTTC
CASTEEGLAVNIQYF
>TRBV24-1|TRBJ2-2|few|-
TGTGCCACCAGTGCCGGGACTTCGATCACCGGGGAGCTGTTTTTT
CATSAGTSITGELFF
>TRBV27|TRBJ1-1|-|-
TGTGTCAGCAGTCCCGGCACTGAAGCTTTCTTT
CVSSPGTEAFF
>TRBV7-9|TRBJ2-3|-|TRBD2
TGTGCCAGCAGCTTCGCGACTAGCGGGAGGGGGCCCACAGATACGCAGTATTTT
CASSFATSGRGPTDTQYF
>TRBV11-3|TRBJ1-1|-|-
TGTGCCAGCAGCTTAGTTGGCAGGGAAGCTTTCTTT
CASSLVGREAFF
>TRBV5-4|TRBJ1-1|-|-
TGTGCCTCCATGCTTGACAGTGGGGGGATGAACACTGAAGCTTTCTTT
CASMLDSGGMNTEAFF
>TRBV27|TRBJ1-4|-|-
TGTGCCAGCAGTCAAGGGAGATCGAATGAAAAACTGTTTTTT
CASSQGRSNEKLFF
>TRBV5-8|TRBJ1-4|few|TRBD1
TGTGCCAGCAGCTTGAGGGACAGCGAAAATGAAAAACTGTTTTTT
CASSLRDSENEKLFF
>TRBV7-2|TRBJ2-7|many|TRBD1
TGTGCCAGCAGCCCCGAGACAGGGGCCGTCTACGAGCAGTACTTC
CASSPETGAVYEQYF
>TRBV19|TRBJ2-3|few|-
TGTGCCAGTAGTATAATTGGGGATACGCAGTATTTT
CASSIIGDTQYF